The entry that follows covers one T cell receptor (beta chain) sequence. Clones were read by immunoSEQ multiplex PCR, and TCRdb kept only the in-frame ones, dropping some. Found here are 68,000 or so clones, about 80% of them singletons; the top ten hold about 0.64%. This entry comes from a study of T cell clones after liver transplantation. About the research overall: A pre-transplant mixed lymphocyte reaction with TCRbeta sequencing defined graft-donor-reactive clones followed in post-transplant blood. Samples came pre-transplant, pre-randomization before withdrawal, and post-randomization after withdrawal ended.

V was pared by 6 bases and J by 4 bases, with 3 bases of the junction left unmatched. The CDR3 spans 15 residues. CDR1 is MRHNA, CDR2 SNTAGT, per germline. Specimen: CD4+ T cells from blood, collected before liver transplant. The rearrangement links TRBV6-4 to TRBJ2-1; 13 nucleotides match TRBD2. The receptor was isolated from a human donor who received a liver transplant. CDR3 loop: CASSLLAGGYNEQFF. The CDR3, as DNA: TGTGCCAGCAGCCTACTAGCGGGAGGGTACAATGAGCAGTTCTTC.